This note documents a single T cell receptor beta chain sequence. The antigen is unknown. The CDR3 consists of 15 residues. Germline V gives CDR1 SGDLS, CDR2 YYNGEE. V lost 0 bases to trimming and J lost 1 base, with 10 bases between them. This sample stems from a study of shared clonotypes between healthy human individuals. Study context: Three plates each covered CD4 naive and memory; CD8 naive two, CD8 memory one. Overall study results and limits: Non-shared clonotypes displayed generation probabilities falling below those of clonotypes present in all four donors.

Each sorted subset replicate got 200 ng genomic DNA, 30,000 or so genomes. The data were produced by immunoSEQ multiplex PCR, yet TCRdb's version contains in-frame clones alone and is incomplete. This table has a few million clones, under 97% appearing once. Donors comprised healthy HIV-negative adults lacking recent acute infections or vaccinations. The specimen sequenced was naive CD4+ T cells sorted from blood. Stated subset: CD45RA+ positively selected. The V call is TRBV9, the J call TRBJ1-2; maybe TRBD1 (6 bases). This clonotype was obtained from a man aged 18 to 29 in good health. DNA for the CDR3: TGTGCCAGCAGCGTAGAGGACAGCCTTAACTATGGCTACACCTTC. It translates to CASSVEDSLNYGYTF.